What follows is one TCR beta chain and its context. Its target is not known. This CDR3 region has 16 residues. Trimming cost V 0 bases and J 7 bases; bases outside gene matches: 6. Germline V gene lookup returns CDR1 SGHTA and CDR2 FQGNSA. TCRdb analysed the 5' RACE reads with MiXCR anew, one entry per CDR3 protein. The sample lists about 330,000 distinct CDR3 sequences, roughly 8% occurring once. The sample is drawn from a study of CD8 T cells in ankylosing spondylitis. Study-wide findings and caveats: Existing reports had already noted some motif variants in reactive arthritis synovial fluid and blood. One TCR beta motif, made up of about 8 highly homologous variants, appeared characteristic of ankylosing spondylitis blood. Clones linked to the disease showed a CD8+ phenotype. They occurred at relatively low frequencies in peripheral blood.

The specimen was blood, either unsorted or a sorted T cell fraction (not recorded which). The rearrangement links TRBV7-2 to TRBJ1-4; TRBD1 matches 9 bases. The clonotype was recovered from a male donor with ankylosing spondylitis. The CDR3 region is CASSLAFGTGIEKLFF. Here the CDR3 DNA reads TGTGCCAGCAGCTTAGCCTTTGGGACAGGGATTGAAAAACTGTTTTTT.